This entry describes one T cell receptor (beta chain). Profiled with immunoSEQ multiplex PCR; TCRdb holds only in-frame clones, not every one. The sample yields some 670,000 clones, about nine tenths seen once. These data originate in a study of blood T cell repertoires in COVID-19. In the study overall: The United States, Italy and Spain provided the acute and convalescent COVID-19 samples.

V was trimmed by 4 bases and J by 0 bases, leaving 9 bases between them. Germline-derived CDR1 and CDR2 are GTSNPN and SVGIG (reference sequence). The CDR3 length is 13 residues. The TCR originated in a young woman with acute or convalescent COVID-19. The sequenced sample was peripheral blood. The chain recombines TRBV30 with TRBJ1-2; no firm D call. This chain's CDR3 is CAWTGGSNYGYTF. The CDR3 DNA sequence: TGTGCCTGGACAGGAGGCTCTAACTATGGCTACACCTTC.